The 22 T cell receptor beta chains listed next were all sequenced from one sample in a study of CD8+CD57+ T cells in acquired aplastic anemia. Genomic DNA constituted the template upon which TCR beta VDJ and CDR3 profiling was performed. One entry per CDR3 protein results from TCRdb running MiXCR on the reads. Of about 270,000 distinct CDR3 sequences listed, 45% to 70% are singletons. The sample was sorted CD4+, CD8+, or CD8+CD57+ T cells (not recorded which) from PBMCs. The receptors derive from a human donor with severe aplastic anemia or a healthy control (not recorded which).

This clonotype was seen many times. DNA for the CDR3: TGTGCCAGCAGCCCCGACAGGGGGCTCTACGAGCAGTACTTC. Protein product: CASSPDRGLYEQYF. The chain carries TRBV7-2 and TRBJ2-7, with 10 bases aligning to TRBD1. The V and J ends lost 5 bases and 3 bases, in that order; junction bases with no gene match: 4. CDR3 length: 14 amino acids. Per germline, CDR1 SGHTA and CDR2 FQGNSA. The full variable domain, rest sourced from reference TRBV7-2 and TRBJ2-7, is GAGVSQSPSNKVTEKGKDVELRCDPISGHTALYWYRQSLGQGLEFLIYFQGNSAPDKSGLPSDRFSAERTGGSVSTLTIQRTQQEDSAVYLCASSPDRGLYEQYFGPGTRLTVT.

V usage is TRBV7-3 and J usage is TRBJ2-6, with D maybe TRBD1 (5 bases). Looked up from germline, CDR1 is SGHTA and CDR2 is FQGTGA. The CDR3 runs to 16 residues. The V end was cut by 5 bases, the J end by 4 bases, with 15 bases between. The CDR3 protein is CASSGRVWTGANVLTF. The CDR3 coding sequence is TGTGCCAGCAGCGGACGGGTATGGACAGGGGCCAACGTCCTGACTTTC.

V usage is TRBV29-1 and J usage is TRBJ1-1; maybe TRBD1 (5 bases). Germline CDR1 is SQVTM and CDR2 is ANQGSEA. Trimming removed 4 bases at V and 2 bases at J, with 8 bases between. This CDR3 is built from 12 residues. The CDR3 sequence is CSVVGDNTEAFF. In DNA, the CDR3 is TGCAGCGTTGTGGGGGACAACACTGAAGCTTTCTTT.

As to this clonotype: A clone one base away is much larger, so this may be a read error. The CDR3 loop is CASSTGRPEGYEQYF. In DNA, the CDR3 is TGTGCCAGCTCTACGGGGCGCCCGGAGGGGTACGAGCAGTACTTC. The J gene is TRBJ2-7, the V gene TRBV19, with TRBD2 as a possible D gene (6 bases). The CDR3 length is 15 residues. The V gene's germline CDR1 is LNHDA and CDR2 SQIVND (reference sequence). V lost 9 bases and J lost 4, with 22 bases in between.

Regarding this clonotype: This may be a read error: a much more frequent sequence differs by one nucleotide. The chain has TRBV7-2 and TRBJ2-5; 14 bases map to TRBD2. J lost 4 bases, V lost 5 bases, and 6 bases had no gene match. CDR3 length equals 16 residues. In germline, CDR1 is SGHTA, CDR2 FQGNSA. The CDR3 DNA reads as TGTGCCAGCAGCGTGGGACTAGCGGGGGAAGGAGAGACCCAGTACTTC. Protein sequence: CASSVGLAGEGETQYF.

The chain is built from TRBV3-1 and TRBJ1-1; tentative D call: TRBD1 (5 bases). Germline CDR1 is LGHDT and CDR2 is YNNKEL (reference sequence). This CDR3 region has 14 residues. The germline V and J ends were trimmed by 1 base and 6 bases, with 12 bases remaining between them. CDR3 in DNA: TGTGCCAGCAGCCAAGGGCGGGGGGGGGCTGAAGCTTTCTTT. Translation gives CASSQGRGGAEAFF.

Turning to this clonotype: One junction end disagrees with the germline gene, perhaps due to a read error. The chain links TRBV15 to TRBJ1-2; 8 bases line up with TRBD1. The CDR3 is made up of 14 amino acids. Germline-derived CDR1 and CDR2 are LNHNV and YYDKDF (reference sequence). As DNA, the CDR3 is TGTGCCACCAGCACCCTTCAGGGGGCCGCCGAGGTCTCCTTC. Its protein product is CATSTLQGAAEVSF.

The CDR3 here is CASLTGDSGYTF. The CDR3 DNA reads as TGTGCCAGCCTGACAGGGGATTCTGGCTACACCTTC. The chain has TRBV6-4 and TRBJ1-2; 8 bases map to TRBD1. The CDR3 consists of 12 residues. Losses at the gene ends were 8 bases for V and 7 bases for J; bases not matched to a gene: 6. The germline gives CDR1 MRHNA, CDR2 SNTAGT.

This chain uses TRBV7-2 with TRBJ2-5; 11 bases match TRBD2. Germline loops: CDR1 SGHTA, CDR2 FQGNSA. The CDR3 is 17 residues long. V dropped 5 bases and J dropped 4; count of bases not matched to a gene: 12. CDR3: CASSRQILAGEGETQYF. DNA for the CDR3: TGTGCCAGCAGCCGACAGATACTAGCGGGGGAAGGAGAGACCCAGTACTTC.

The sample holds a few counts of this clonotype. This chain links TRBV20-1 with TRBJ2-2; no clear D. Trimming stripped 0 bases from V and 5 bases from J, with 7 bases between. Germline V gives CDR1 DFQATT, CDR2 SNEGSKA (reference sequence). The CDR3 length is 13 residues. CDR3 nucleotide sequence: TGCAGTGCTAGAGATCGCGGAACCGGGGAGCTGTTTTTT. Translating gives CSARDRGTGELFF.

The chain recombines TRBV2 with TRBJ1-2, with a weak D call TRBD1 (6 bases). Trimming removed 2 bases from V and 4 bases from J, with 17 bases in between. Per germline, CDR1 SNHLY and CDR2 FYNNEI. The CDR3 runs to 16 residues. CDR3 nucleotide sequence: TGTGCCAGCAGTGAATTTGGACAGCGAGGTTCCTATGGCTACACCTTC. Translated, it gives CASSEFGQRGSYGYTF.

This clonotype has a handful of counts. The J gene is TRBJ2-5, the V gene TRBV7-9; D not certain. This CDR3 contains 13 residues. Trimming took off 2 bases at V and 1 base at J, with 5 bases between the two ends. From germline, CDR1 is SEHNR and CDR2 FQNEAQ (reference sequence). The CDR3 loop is CASSLTVQETQYF. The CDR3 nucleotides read TGTGCCAGCAGCTTAACTGTCCAAGAGACCCAGTACTTC.

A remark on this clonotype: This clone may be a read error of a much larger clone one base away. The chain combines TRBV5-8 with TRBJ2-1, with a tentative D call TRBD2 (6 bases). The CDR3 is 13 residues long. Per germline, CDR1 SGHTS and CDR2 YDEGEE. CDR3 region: CASSTRDDNEQSF. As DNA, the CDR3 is TGTGCCAGCAGCACGCGGGATGACAATGAGCAGTCCTTC.

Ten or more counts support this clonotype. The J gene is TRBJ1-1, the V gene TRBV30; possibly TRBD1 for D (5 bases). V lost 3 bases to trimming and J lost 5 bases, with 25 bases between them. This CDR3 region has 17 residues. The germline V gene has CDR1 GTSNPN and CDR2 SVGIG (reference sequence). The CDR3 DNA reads TGTGCCTGGAGCTACCTTGTTGAGGCAGGGCCGGTAACTGAAGCTTTCTTT. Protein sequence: CAWSYLVEAGPVTEAFF.

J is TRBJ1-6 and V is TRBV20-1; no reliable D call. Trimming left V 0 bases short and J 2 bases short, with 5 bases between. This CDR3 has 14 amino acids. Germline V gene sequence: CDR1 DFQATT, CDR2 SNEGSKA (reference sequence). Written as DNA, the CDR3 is TGCAGTGCTAGAGATCAGGCCTATAATTCACCCCTCCACTTT. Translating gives CSARDQAYNSPLHF.

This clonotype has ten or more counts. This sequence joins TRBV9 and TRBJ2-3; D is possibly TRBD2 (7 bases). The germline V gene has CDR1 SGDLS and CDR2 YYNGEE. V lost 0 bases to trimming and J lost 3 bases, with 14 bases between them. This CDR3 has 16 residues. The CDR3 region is CASSVEGGAFTDTQYF. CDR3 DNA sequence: TGTGCCAGCAGCGTAGAAGGGGGGGCCTTTACAGATACGCAGTATTTT.

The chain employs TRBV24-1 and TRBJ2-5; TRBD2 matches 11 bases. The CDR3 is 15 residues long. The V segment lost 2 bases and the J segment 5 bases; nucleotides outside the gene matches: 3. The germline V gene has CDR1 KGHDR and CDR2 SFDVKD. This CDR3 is CATSDSGTSGETQYF. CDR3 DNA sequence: TGTGCCACCAGTGATTCCGGGACTAGCGGTGAGACCCAGTACTTC.

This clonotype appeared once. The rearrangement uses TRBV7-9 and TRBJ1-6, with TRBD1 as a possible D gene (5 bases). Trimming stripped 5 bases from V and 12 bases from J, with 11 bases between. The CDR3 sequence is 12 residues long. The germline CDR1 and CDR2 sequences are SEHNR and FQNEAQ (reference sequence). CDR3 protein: CASSKLQEPLHF. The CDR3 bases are TGTGCCAGCAGCAAGTTACAGGAACCCCTCCACTTT. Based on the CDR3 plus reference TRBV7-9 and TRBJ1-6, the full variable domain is DTGVSQNPRHKITKRGQNVTFRCDPISEHNRLYWYRQTLGQGPEFLTYFQNEAQLEKSRLLSDRFSAERPKGSFSTLEIQRTEQGDSAMYLCASSKLQEPLHFGNGTRLTVT.

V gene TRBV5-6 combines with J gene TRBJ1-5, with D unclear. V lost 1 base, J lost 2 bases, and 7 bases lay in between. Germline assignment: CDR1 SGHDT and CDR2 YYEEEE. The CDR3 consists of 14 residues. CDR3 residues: CASSLFGGNQPQHF. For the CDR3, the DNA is TGTGCCAGCAGCTTGTTCGGTGGCAATCAGCCCCAGCATTTT.

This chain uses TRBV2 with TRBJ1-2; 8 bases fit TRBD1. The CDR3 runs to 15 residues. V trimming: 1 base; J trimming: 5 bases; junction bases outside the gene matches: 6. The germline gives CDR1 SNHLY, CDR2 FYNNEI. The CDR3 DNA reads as TGTGCCAGCAGTGAAGACAGCACAGGGGGATATGGCTACACCTTC. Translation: CASSEDSTGGYGYTF.

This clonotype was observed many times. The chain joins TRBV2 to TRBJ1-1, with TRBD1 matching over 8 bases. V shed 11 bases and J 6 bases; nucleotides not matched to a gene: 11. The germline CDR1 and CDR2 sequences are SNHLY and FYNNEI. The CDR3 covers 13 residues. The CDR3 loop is CAREQGAGSEAFF. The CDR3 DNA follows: TGTGCCCGCGAGCAGGGGGCTGGGTCTGAAGCTTTCTTT. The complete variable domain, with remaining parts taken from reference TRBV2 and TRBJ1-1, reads EPEVTQTPSHQVTQMGQEVILRCVPISNHLYFYWYRQILGQKVEFLVSFYNNEISEKSEIFDDQFSVERPDGSNFTLKIRSTKLEDSAMYFCAREQGAGSEAFFGQGTRLTVV.

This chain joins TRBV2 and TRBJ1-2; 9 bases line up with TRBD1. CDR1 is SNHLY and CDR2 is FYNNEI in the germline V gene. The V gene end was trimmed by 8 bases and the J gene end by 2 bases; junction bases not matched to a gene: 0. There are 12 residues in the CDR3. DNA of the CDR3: TGTGCCAGCGGGACAGGGAACTATGGCTACACCTTC. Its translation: CASGTGNYGYTF.